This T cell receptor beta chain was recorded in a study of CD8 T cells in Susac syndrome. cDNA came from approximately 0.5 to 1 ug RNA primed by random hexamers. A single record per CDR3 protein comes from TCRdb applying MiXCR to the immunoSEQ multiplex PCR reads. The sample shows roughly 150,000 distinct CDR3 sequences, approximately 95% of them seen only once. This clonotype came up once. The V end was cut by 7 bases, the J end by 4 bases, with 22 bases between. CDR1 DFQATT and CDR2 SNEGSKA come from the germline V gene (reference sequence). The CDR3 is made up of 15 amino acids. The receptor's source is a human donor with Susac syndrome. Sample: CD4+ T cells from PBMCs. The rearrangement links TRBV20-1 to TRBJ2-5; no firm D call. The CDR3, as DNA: TGCAGTGAAGTCCCAGCTGAGTCGATCGGAGAGACCCAGTACTTC. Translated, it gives CSEVPAESIGETQYF.